Listed below are T cell receptor beta chains from one sample, sequenced in a study of post-analysis software for immune sequencing data. TCRdb re-analysed the PCR reads in MiXCR, keeping a single row per CDR3 protein. The sample carries hundreds of thousands of distinct CDR3 sequences, around 53% recorded once. Material for sequencing was blood. The receptor set was obtained from a girl between 10 and 17 years old with multiple sclerosis. CDR3s include the opening cysteine and the closing phenylalanine or tryptophan. The order of the fields is J gene, clone size, V gene, D gene, CDR3 protein, CDR3 DNA. D genes are given only for firm matches. Size is omitted from some rows. Given values are once, few, many or a class for expanded clones.

>TRBJ2-3|once|TRBV5-1|.
CASSLAGAGWTDTQYF
TGCGCCAGCAGCTTGGCCGGGGCAGGGTGGACAGATACGCAGTATTTT
>TRBJ2-1|few|TRBV6-6|TRBD2
CASRAGGWYNEQFF
TGTGCCAGCAGAGCGGGGGGGTGGTACAATGAGCAGTTCTTC
>TRBJ2-1|.|TRBV5-5|TRBD2
CASSLRTSGRANEQFF
TGTGCCAGCAGCTTAAGGACTAGCGGGAGGGCCAATGAGCAGTTCTTC
>TRBJ2-3|.|TRBV15|TRBD2
CATSRVLAASTDTQYF
TGTGCCACCAGCAGAGTTCTAGCGGCTAGCACAGATACGCAGTATTTT
>TRBJ2-3|.|TRBV7-2|TRBD1
CASSLGTGARGDTQYF
TGTGCCAGCAGCTTAGGGACAGGGGCCCGAGGGGATACGCAGTATTTT
>TRBJ2-1|.|TRBV11-2|TRBD2
CASSLGTSVDNEQFF
TGTGCCAGCAGCTTGGGGACTAGCGTTGACAATGAGCAGTTCTTC
>TRBJ2-7|once|TRBV7-3|.
CASSRILGQSYEQYF
TGTGCCAGCAGCCGAATCCTTGGACAGAGCTACGAGCAGTACTTC
>TRBJ2-3|.|TRBV7-2|.
CASSLEPPADTQYF
TGTGCCAGCAGCTTAGAGCCTCCCGCAGATACGCAGTATTTT
>TRBJ1-1|.|TRBV27|.
CASSPGHLNTEAFF
TGTGCCAGCAGTCCTGGACACTTGAACACTGAAGCTTTCTTT
>TRBJ1-4|.|TRBV4-1|TRBD1
CASSQGQVNEKLFF
TGCGCCAGCAGCCAGGGACAGGTTAATGAAAAACTGTTTTTT
>TRBJ1-2|.|TRBV5-1|.
CASSFSDTDYGYTF
TGCGCCAGCAGCTTCTCGGACACGGACTATGGCTACACCTTC